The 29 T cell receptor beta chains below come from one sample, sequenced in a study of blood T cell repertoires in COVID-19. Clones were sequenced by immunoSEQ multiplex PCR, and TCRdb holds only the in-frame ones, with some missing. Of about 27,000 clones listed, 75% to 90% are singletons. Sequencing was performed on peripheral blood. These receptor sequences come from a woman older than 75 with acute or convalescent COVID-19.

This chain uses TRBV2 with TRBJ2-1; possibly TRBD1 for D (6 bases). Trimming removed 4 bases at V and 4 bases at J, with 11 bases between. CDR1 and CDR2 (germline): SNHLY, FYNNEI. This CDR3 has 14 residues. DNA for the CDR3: TGTGCCAGCAGTGTGAACAGGGAATACAATGAGCAGTTCTTC. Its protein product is CASSVNREYNEQFF.

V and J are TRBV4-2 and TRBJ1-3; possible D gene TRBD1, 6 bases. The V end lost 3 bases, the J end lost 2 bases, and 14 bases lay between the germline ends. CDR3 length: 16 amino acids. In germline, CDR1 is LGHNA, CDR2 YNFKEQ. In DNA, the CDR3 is TGTGCCAGCAGCCAGGAAATTCAGGGGACTGGAAACACCATATATTTT. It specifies CASSQEIQGTGNTIYF.

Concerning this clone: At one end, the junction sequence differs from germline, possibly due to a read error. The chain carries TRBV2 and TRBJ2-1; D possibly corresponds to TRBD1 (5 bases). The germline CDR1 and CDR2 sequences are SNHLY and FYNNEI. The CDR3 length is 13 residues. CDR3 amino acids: CASREDSNNEQFF. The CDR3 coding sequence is TGTGCCAGCAGGGAAGACAGTAACAATGAGCAGTTCTTC.

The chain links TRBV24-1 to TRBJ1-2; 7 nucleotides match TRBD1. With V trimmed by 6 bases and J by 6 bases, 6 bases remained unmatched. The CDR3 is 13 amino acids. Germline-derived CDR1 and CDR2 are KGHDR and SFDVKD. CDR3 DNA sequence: TGTGCCACCAGTACCGGGACAGAAGATGGCTACACCTTC. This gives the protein CATSTGTEDGYTF.

In DNA form, the CDR3 reads TGCAGCGCCAGCCCCACGGGACAGTTGGTAGAACTGTTTTTT. Its protein is CSASPTGQLVELFF. The V call is TRBV29-1, the J call TRBJ1-4; 7 bases align to TRBD1. Per the germline V gene, CDR1 is SQVTM and CDR2 is ANQGSEA. After removal of 7 bases from V and 12 bases from J, the junction contained 17 bases not matched to a gene. The CDR3 has 14 amino acids.

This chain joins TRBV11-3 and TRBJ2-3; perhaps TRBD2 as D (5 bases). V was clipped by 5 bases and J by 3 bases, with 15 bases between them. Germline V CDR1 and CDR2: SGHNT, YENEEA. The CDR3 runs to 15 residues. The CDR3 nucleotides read TGTGCCAGCAGCCGAGGTCTGGGGAGAACAGATACGCAGTATTTT. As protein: CASSRGLGRTDTQYF.

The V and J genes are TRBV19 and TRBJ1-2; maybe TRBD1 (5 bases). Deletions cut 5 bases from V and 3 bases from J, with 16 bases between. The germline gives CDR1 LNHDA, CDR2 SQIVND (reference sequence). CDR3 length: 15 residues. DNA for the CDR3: TGTGCCAGTAGTCCCTTCGGGGGTCAGGACTATGGCTACACCTTC. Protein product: CASSPFGGQDYGYTF.

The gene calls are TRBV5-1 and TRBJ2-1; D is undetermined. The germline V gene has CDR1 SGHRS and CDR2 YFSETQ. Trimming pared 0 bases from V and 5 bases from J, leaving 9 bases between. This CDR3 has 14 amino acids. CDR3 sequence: CASSLDRLNNEQFF. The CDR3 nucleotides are TGCGCCAGCAGCTTGGACCGACTCAACAATGAGCAGTTCTTC.

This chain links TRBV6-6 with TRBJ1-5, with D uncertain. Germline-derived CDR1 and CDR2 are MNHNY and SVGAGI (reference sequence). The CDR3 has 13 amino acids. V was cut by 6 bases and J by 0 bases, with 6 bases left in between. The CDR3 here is CASSEFSNQPQHF. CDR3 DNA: TGTGCCAGCAGCGAGTTTAGCAATCAGCCCCAGCATTTT.

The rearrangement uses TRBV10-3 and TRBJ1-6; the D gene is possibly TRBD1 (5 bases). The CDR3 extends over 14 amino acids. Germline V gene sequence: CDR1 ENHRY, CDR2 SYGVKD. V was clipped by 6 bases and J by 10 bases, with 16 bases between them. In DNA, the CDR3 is TGTGCCATCAGGGACGGGGGAGGTGGCTCACCCCTCCACTTT. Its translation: CAIRDGGGGSPLHF.

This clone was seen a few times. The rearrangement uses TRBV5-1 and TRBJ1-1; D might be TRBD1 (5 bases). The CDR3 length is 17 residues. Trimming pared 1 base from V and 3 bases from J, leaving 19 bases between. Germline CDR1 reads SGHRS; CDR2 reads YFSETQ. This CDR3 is CASSLPRDYWADTEAFF. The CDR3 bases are TGCGCCAGCAGCTTGCCGCGGGACTACTGGGCGGACACTGAAGCTTTCTTT.

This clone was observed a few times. CDR3 in DNA: TGTGCCAGCAGTTTGACCCCGGGGACAGCCTACACCGGGGAGCTGTTTTTT. This gives the protein CASSLTPGTAYTGELFF. The rearrangement uses TRBV27 and TRBJ2-2, with 7 bases that match TRBD1. Trimming at V came to 3 bases and at J to 3 bases, leaving 10 bases not matched to a gene. CDR1 is MNHEY, CDR2 SMNVEV, per germline (reference sequence). The CDR3 contains 17 residues.

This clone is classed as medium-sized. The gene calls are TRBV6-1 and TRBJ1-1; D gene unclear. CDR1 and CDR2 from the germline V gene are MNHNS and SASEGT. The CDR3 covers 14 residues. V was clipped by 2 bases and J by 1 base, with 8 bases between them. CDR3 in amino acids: CASSERTENTEAFF. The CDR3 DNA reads TGTGCCAGCAGTGAACGCACAGAGAACACTGAAGCTTTCTTT.

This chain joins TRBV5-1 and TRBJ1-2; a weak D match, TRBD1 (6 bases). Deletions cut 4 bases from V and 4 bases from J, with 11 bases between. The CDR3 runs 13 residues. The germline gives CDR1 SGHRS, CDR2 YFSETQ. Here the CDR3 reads CASSPDSSYGYTF. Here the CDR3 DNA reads TGCGCCAGCAGCCCGGACAGCAGCTATGGCTACACCTTC.

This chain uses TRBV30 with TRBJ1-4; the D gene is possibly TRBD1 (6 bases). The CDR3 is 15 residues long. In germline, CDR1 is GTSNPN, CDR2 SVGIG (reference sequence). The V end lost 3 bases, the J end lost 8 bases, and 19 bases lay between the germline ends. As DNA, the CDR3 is TGTGCCTGGAGCCGCAGGGGATTATCAACCGAAAAACTGTTTTTT. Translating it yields CAWSRRGLSTEKLFF.

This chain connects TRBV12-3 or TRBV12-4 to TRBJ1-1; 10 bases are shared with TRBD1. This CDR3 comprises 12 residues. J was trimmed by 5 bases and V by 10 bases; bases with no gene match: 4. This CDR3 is CATRTGGTEAFF. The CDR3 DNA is TGTGCCACCCGGACAGGGGGAACTGAAGCTTTCTTT.

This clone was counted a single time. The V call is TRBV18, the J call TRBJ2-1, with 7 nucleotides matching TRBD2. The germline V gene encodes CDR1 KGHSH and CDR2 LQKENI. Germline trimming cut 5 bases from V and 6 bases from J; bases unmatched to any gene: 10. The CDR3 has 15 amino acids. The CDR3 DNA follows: TGTGCCAGCTCATTAGATGCGGGAGCCCCCAATGAGCAGTTCTTC. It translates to CASSLDAGAPNEQFF.

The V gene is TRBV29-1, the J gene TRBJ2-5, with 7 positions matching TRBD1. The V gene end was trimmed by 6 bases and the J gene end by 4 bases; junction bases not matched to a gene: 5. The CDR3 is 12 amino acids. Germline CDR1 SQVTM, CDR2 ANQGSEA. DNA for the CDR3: TGCAGCGTGATGGGACAGAGAGAGACCCAGTACTTC. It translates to CSVMGQRETQYF.

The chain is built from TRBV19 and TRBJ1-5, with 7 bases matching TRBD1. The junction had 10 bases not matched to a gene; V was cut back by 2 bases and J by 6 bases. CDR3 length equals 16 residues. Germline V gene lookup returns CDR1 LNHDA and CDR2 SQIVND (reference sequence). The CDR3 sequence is CASSIYDRAAGQPQHF. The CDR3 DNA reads TGTGCCAGTAGTATATATGACAGGGCCGCCGGTCAGCCCCAGCATTTT.

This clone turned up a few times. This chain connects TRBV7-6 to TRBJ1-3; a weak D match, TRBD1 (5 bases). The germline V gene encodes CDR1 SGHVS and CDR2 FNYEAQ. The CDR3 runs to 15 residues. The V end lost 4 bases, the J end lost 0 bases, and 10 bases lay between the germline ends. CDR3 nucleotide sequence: TGTGCCAGCAGCTCGGACATCGCCTCTGGAAACACCATATATTTT. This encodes CASSSDIASGNTIYF.

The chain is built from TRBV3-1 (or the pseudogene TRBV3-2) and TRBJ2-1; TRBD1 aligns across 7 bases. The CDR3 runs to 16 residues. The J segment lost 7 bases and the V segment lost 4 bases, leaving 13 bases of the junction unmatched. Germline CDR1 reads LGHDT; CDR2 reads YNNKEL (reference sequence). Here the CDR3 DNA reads TGTGCCAGCAGCCCGTTGCCCGACAGGGCTGGGAATGAGCAGTTCTTC. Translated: CASSPLPDRAGNEQFF.

CDR3 sequence reads: CASTYSSGGAPPYEQYF. The CDR3 DNA reads TGTGCCAGCACCTACTCCTCAGGGGGCGCGCCCCCCTACGAGCAGTACTTC. The chain combines TRBV27 with TRBJ2-7; 8 positions match TRBD1. After removal of 7 bases from V and 2 bases from J, the junction contained 16 bases not matched to a gene. CDR1 MNHEY and CDR2 SMNVEV come from the germline V gene (reference sequence). CDR3 length: 17 amino acids.

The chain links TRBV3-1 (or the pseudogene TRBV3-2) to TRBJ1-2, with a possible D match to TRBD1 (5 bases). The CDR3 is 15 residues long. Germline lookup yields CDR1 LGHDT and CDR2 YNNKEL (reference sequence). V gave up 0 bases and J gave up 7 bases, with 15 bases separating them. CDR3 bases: TGTGCCAGCAGCCAAGATGGGGCCAGGGCCGGTGGCTACACCTTC. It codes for CASSQDGARAGGYTF.

This CDR3 reads CSASTGGREQYF. In DNA, the CDR3 is TGCAGTGCTAGTACCGGGGGGCGCGAGCAGTACTTC. The V call is TRBV20-1, the J call TRBJ2-7; TRBD2 might be the D (7 bases). Per germline, CDR1 DFQATT and CDR2 SNEGSKA (reference sequence). Trimming removed 3 bases at V and 6 bases at J, with 12 bases between. CDR3 length equals 12 residues.

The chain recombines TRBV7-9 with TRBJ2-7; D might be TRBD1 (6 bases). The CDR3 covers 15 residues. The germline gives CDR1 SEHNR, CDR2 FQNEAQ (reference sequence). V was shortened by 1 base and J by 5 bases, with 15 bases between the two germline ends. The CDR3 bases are TGTGCCAGCAGCTTAGTGGGGACATCGATAGACGAGCAGTACTTC. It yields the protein CASSLVGTSIDEQYF.

The CDR3 region is CASSRKGTSGEDTQYF. The CDR3 nucleotides are TGTGCCAGCAGTCGTAAGGGGACTAGCGGGGAAGATACGCAGTATTTT. The chain links TRBV7-3 to TRBJ2-3, with TRBD2 identical over 13 bases. Per the germline V gene, CDR1 is SGHTA and CDR2 is FQGTGA. Germline trimming cut 6 bases from V and 5 bases from J; bases unmatched to any gene: 8. The CDR3 is 16 amino acids.

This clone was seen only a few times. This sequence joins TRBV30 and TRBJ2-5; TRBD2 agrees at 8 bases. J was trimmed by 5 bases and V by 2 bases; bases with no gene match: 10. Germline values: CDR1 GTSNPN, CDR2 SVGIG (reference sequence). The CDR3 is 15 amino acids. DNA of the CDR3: TGTGCCTGGAGTATTAAGCTAGCGGGTAGGGAGACCCAGTACTTC. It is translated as CAWSIKLAGRETQYF. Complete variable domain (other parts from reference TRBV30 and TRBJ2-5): SQTIHQWPATLVQPVGSPLSLECTVEGTSNPNLYWYRQAAGRGLQLLFYSVGIGQISSEVPQNLSASRPQDRQFILSSKKLLLSDSGFYLCAWSIKLAGRETQYFGPGTRLLVL.

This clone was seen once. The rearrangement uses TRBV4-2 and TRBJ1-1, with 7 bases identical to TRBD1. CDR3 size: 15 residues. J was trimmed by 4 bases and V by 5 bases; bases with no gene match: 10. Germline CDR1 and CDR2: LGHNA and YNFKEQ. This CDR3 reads CASSLGQDMFTEAFF. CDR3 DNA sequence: TGTGCCAGCAGCTTAGGACAGGACATGTTCACTGAAGCTTTCTTT.

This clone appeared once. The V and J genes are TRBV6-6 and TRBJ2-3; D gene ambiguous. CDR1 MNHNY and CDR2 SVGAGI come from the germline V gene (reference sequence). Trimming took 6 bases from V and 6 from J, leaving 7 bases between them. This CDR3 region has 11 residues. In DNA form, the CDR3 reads TGTGCCAGCAGCCGCAGGGATACGCAGTATTTT. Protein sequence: CASSRRDTQYF.